This is a list of T cell receptor beta chains from one sample in a study of T cells in localized non-small cell lung cancer. Measured with immunoSEQ multiplex PCR; TCRdb has only the in-frame clones, and not every one. The table lists some 11,000 clones, 29% of them singletons. Here the sequenced sample was lung tumor tissue, taken before any cancer treatment. These receptors were taken from a man between 40 and 70 years old with stage I lung adenocarcinoma. The CDR3 runs from the conserved cysteine through the conserved F or W. A D gene is named only where the DNA matches it firmly. Size values are once, few and many counts, or a class for expanded clones, and some rows have none.

medium-sized,.,TRBJ1-4,TRBV6-1,CASSEVFGSSGGYEKLFF,TGTGCCAGCAGTGAAGTTTTTGGGTCCTCCGGGGGCTATGAAAAACTGTTTTTT
.,.,TRBJ2-2,TRBV18,CASSPESSNTGELFF,TGTGCCAGCTCACCGGAGTCTTCGAACACCGGGGAGCTGTTTTTT
.,TRBD1,TRBJ2-4,TRBV12-5,CASGLRAPEVAKGQSRSEIQYF,TGTGCTAGTGGTTTGAGGGCGCCCGAGGTTGCCAAGGGACAGTCCCGCTCGGAGATTCAGTACTTC
few,TRBD1,TRBJ1-1,TRBV30,CAWKGDRENTEAFF,TGTGCCTGGAAAGGGGACAGAGAGAACACTGAAGCTTTCTTT
few,.,TRBJ2-1,TRBV11-3,CASSRDGGASYNEQFF,TGTGCCAGCAGCCGGGACGGGGGCGCGTCCTACAATGAGCAGTTCTTC
.,.,TRBJ1-3,TRBV11-3,CASSLGLLSGNTIYF,TGTGCCAGCAGCTTAGGCCTTCTCTCTGGAAACACCATATATTTT
once,TRBD2,TRBJ2-1,TRBV29-1,CSVEEGSGGNEQFF,TGCAGCGTTGAAGAGGGGTCGGGGGGCAATGAGCAGTTCTTC
.,.,TRBJ1-2,TRBV12-2,CAARKEAVQTNYGYTF,TGTGCCGCCCGGAAGGAGGCAGTTCAAACCAACTATGGCTACACCTTC
.,TRBD1,TRBJ2-1,TRBV11-3,CASSLDGQGQTRSYNEQFF,TGTGCCAGCAGTTTAGACGGGCAGGGACAGACACGCTCCTACAATGAGCAGTTCTTC
once,TRBD1,TRBJ2-2,TRBV29-1,CSVITGARSTGELFF,TGCAGCGTTATTACAGGGGCTAGGAGCACCGGGGAGCTGTTTTTT
.,TRBD1,TRBJ2-7,TRBV5-1,CASSSETGLIEQYF,TGCGCCAGCAGCAGCGAGACAGGGTTAATCGAGCAGTACTTC
few,.,TRBJ1-1,TRBV9,CASSLGRGNTEAFF,TGTGCCAGCAGTCTTGGACGGGGGAACACTGAAGCTTTCTTT
.,TRBD2,TRBJ2-3,TRBV6-8,CASSARSSGGQSTDTQYF,TGTGCCAGCAGTGCCCGGTCCAGCGGGGGCCAGAGCACAGATACGCAGTATTTT
.,.,TRBJ1-6,TRBV30,CAWSDGLGGSPLHF,TGTGCCTGGAGTGACGGGCTCGGAGGATCACCCCTCCACTTT
.,.,TRBJ1-4,TRBV5-1,CASSPSVGTEKLFF,TGCGCCAGCAGCCCCTCGGTAGGGACTGAAAAACTGTTTTTT
few,.,TRBJ2-7,TRBV11-3,CASSLDKSLRGSYEQYF,TGTGCCAGCAGCTTAGATAAAAGTCTCCGTGGCTCCTACGAGCAGTACTTC
.,.,TRBJ1-2,TRBV5-1,CASSLGRGLGGYTF,TGCGCCAGCAGCCTAGGCAGGGGATTAGGGGGCTACACCTTC
few,.,TRBJ2-7,TRBV9,CASEGSEYEQYF,TGTGCCAGCGAAGGGTCAGAGTACGAGCAGTACTTC
few,TRBD2,TRBJ2-1,TRBV9,CASSPSSGYNEQFF,TGTGCCAGCAGCCCTTCTAGCGGCTACAATGAGCAGTTCTTC
few,.,TRBJ1-1,TRBV11-3,CASSLTGRGTEAFF,TGTGCCAGCAGCTTAACAGGGCGAGGAACTGAAGCTTTCTTT
few,TRBD1,TRBJ1-4,TRBV19,CATQGTGGEKLFF,TGTGCCACCCAAGGGACAGGGGGAGAAAAACTGTTTTTT
few,.,TRBJ1-2,TRBV6-8,CASSRTTGNYGYTF,TGTGCCAGCAGTCGCACGACAGGAAACTATGGCTACACCTTC
few,.,TRBJ2-2,TRBV25-1,CASSEGSRTGELFF,TGTGCCAGCAGTGAGGGCAGCCGAACCGGGGAGCTGTTTTTT
medium-sized,.,TRBJ1-4,TRBV6-8,CASSREPPEKLFF,TGTGCCAGCAGTCGAGAGCCTCCTGAAAAACTGTTTTTT
.,TRBD1,TRBJ2-1,TRBV18,CASSPPTGGSYNEQFF,TGTGCCAGCTCACCGCCGACAGGGGGCTCCTACAATGAGCAGTTCTTC
few,.,TRBJ2-7,TRBV15,CATSRDRPAREQYF,TGTGCCACCAGCAGAGATCGTCCCGCCCGCGAGCAGTACTTC
.,.,TRBJ2-3,TRBV30,CAWKQYRTDTQYF,TGTGCCTGGAAACAGTATCGCACAGATACGCAGTATTTT
many,TRBD1,TRBJ1-2,TRBV11-3,CASSSGQVGVYGYTF,TGTGCCAGCAGCTCAGGACAGGTCGGGGTTTATGGCTACACCTTC
few,.,TRBJ1-3,TRBV19,CATSQGTSGNTIYF,TGTGCCACTTCTCAAGGGACGTCTGGAAACACCATATATTTT
many,.,TRBJ2-1,TRBV11-3,CASSFRGQNNEQFF,TGTGCCAGCAGCTTCCGGGGGCAAAACAATGAGCAGTTCTTC
few,TRBD1,TRBJ2-7,TRBV11-3,CASSSTTGTGGYEQYF,TGTGCCAGCAGCTCAACTACCGGGACAGGGGGCTACGAGCAGTACTTC
.,.,TRBJ1-2,TRBV18,CASSPPGRAYGYTF,TGTGCCAGCTCACCACCGGGGAGGGCCTATGGCTACACCTTC
few,.,TRBJ1-1,TRBV11-3,CASSLDGATPEAFF,TGTGCCAGCAGCTTGGATGGCGCAACCCCTGAAGCTTTCTTT
.,TRBD1,TRBJ1-5,TRBV30,CAWSVAGTGNQPQHF,TGTGCCTGGAGTGTTGCCGGGACAGGGAATCAGCCCCAGCATTTT
.,.,TRBJ1-1,TRBV12-5,CASGLDGEAFF,TGTGCTAGTGGTCTCGACGGGGAAGCTTTCTTT
.,TRBD1,TRBJ2-3,TRBV7-1,CATGQGPTDTQYF,TGTGCCACCGGACAGGGCCCAACAGATACGCAGTATTTT
.,TRBD1,TRBJ2-7,TRBV14,CASSQVGQGADEQYF,TGTGCCAGCAGCCAAGTAGGACAGGGGGCGGACGAGCAGTACTTC
.,TRBD1,TRBJ1-6,TRBV11-3,CASSPRDSSYNSPLHF,TGTGCCAGCAGCCCAAGGGACAGCTCCTATAATTCACCCCTCCACTTT
.,TRBD1,TRBJ2-7,TRBV11-3,CASSQNTGAYEQYF,TGTGCCAGCAGCCAAAATACAGGGGCCTACGAGCAGTACTTC
once,TRBD2,TRBJ2-1,TRBV29-1,CSVEGLAGGLSYNEQFF,TGCAGCGTTGAAGGACTAGCGGGGGGTCTTTCCTACAATGAGCAGTTCTTC
few,TRBD1,TRBJ1-2,TRBV12-5,CASGRTGPLVYGYTF,TGTGCTAGTGGGCGGACAGGACCACTTGTCTATGGCTACACCTTC
.,TRBD1,TRBJ2-5,TRBV9,CASSPRTGGEETQYF,TGTGCCAGCAGCCCACGGACAGGGGGCGAAGAGACCCAGTACTTC